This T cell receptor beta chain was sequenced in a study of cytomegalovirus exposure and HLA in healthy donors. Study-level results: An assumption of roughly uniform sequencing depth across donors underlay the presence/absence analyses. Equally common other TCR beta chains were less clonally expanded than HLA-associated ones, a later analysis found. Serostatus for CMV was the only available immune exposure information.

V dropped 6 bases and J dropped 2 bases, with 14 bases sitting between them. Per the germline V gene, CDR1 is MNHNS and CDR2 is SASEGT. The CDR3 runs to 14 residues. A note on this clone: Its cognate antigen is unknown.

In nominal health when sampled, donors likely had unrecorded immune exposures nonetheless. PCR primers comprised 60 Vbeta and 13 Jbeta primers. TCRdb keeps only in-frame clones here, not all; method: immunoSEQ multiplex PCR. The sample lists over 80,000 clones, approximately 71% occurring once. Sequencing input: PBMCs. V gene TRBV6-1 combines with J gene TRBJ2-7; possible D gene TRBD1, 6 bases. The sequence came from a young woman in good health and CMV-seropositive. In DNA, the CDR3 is TGTGCCAGCAGGACAACAGGGACGACCTACGAGCAGTACTTC. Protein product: CASRTTGTTYEQYF.